This T cell receptor beta chain was sequenced during a study of patients and donors after allogeneic stem cell transplantation. CDR3 length: 16 residues. The ends were cut back, 4 bases at V and 2 bases at J, with 16 bases in the middle. The germline V gene encodes CDR1 SGHVS and CDR2 FNYEAQ. TCRdb passed the RT-PCR reads through MiXCR, listing each CDR3 protein once. Among over 400,000 distinct CDR3 sequences listed, 16% were seen once. Input material: blood, either unsorted or a sorted T cell fraction (not recorded which). This chain uses TRBV7-6 with TRBJ2-3, with D possibly called TRBD1 or TRBD2 (5 bases each). The receptor was derived from a human donor who was either an allogeneic HSCT recipient or a stem cell or donor lymphocyte infusion donor (not recorded which). It is not recorded whose cells these are; they may come from a transplant donor. CDR3 sequence: CASSSGAGGSTDTQYF. As DNA, the CDR3 is TGTGCCAGCAGCTCCGGGGCTGGGGGATCCACAGATACGCAGTATTTT. The whole variable domain, remainder taken from reference TRBV7-6 and TRBJ2-3, is GAGVSQSPRYKVTKRGQDVALRCDPISGHVSLYWYRQALGQGPEFLTYFNYEAQQDKSGLPNDRFSAERPEGSISTLTIQRTEQRDSAMYRCASSSGAGGSTDTQYFGPGTRLTVL.